The 5 T cell receptor beta chains presented below share a single source sample, sequenced in a study of blood T cell repertoires in COVID-19. Produced via immunoSEQ multiplex PCR; TCRdb's table is partial and in-frame only. Among 180,000 or so clones listed, 90% were seen once. The source material was peripheral blood. The receptors here all came from a man aged 45-65 years with acute or convalescent COVID-19.

The chain is built from TRBV4-3 and TRBJ1-1; 7 bases are a match to TRBD1. Trimming took 0 bases from V and 0 from J; bases not matched to a gene: 16. Germline CDR1 and CDR2: LGHNA and YSLEER. CDR3 size: 20 residues. The CDR3 nucleotides are TGCGCCAGCAGCCAAGATCCTTACGGGACAGCTACTTTTATGAACACTGAAGCTTTCTTT. Protein sequence: CASSQDPYGTATFMNTEAFF.

This sequence joins TRBV7-3 and TRBJ2-5; D might be TRBD2 (6 bases). Trimming cost V 5 bases and J 1 base, with 14 bases left between them. The CDR3 length is 15 residues. CDR1 and CDR2 (germline): SGHTA, FQGTGA. The chain's CDR3 is CASSPSSGSQETQYF. In nucleotides, the CDR3 is TGTGCCAGCAGCCCTTCCTCCGGGAGCCAAGAGACCCAGTACTTC.

The chain couples TRBV27 to TRBJ2-1; a possible D gene is TRBD2 (6 bases). The length of the CDR3 is 14 residues. Trimming removed 3 bases at V and 6 bases at J, with 12 bases between. Germline V lookup: CDR1 MNHEY, CDR2 SMNVEV (reference sequence). DNA for the CDR3: TGTGCCAGCAGTTTCCTCGGGACTGGCAATGAGCAGTTCTTC. Translated: CASSFLGTGNEQFF.

The rearrangement links TRBV11-2 to TRBJ2-7; D call uncertain. Deletions cut 2 bases from V and 6 bases from J, with 8 bases between. The CDR3 is 12 amino acids. Germline CDR1 is SGHAT and CDR2 is FQNNGV. CDR3 nucleotides: TGTGCCAGCAGCTTAATCCGGGTCGAGCAGTACTTC. It codes for CASSLIRVEQYF.

The rearrangement joins TRBV28 to TRBJ1-1; 9 bases match TRBD1. The CDR3 has 15 amino acids. Germline-derived CDR1 and CDR2 are MDHEN and SYDVKM. The ends lost 5 bases at V and 1 base at J; junction bases unmatched: 5. CDR3 protein: CASSAGTGQNTEAFF. In nucleotides, the CDR3 is TGTGCCAGCAGTGCCGGGACAGGGCAGAACACTGAAGCTTTCTTT.